The rows below give T cell receptor beta chains drawn from one sample of a study of T cell repertoires in cytomegalovirus infection. Using its own MiXCR run on the reads, TCRdb lists one record per CDR3 protein. The data show more than 140,000 distinct CDR3 sequences, about 6.3% seen once. Sequences were obtained from PBMCs. These TCRs come from a human donor in good health (CMV status not recorded). Some clones in this sample may be carry-over from other donors' samples. CDR3s leave out the opening cysteine and the closing phenylalanine or tryptophan. Each record gives: V gene, CDR3 protein.

v_call: TRBV2; cdr3_aa: ASSWGGLAGSYNEQF
v_call: TRBV28; cdr3_aa: ASSLEDFSYEQY
v_call: TRBV27; cdr3_aa: ASSSNRGTDTQY
v_call: TRBV7-2; cdr3_aa: ASSLAARGQETQY
v_call: TRBV23-1; cdr3_aa: ASSQLGGGPDYEQY
v_call: TRBV7-2; cdr3_aa: ASSPHQMNTEAF
v_call: TRBV2; cdr3_aa: ASHNFNYGYT
v_call: TRBV9; cdr3_aa: ASSALAGGNYNEQF
v_call: TRBV5-5; cdr3_aa: ASSPLGREGAPQH
v_call: TRBV6-2/TRBV6-3; cdr3_aa: ASRSSGGSTGELF
v_call: TRBV5-6; cdr3_aa: ASSWGANTGELF
v_call: TRBV7-9; cdr3_aa: ASSPRLAGGFSTDTQY
v_call: TRBV6-2/TRBV6-3; cdr3_aa: ASSYDREETQY
v_call: TRBV6-5; cdr3_aa: ASSYSQARGRNTEAF
v_call: TRBV10-3; cdr3_aa: AIRAYSGDEQF
v_call: TRBV14; cdr3_aa: ASSRTSGAAGNTIY
v_call: TRBV7-2; cdr3_aa: ASSLDSSGNTIY
v_call: TRBV28; cdr3_aa: ASEGAGYGYT
v_call: TRBV11-2; cdr3_aa: ASSLGRGAGNQPQH
v_call: TRBV29-1; cdr3_aa: SVLGVGTEAF